This TCR beta chain was retrieved from a study of T cells in Graves' hyperthyroidism and ophthalmopathy. From RNA transcripts, TCR beta CDR3 regions were amplified. The HTBI set primed first-round TCR CDR3 RT-PCR. TCRdb reprocessed the multiplex PCR reads via MiXCR and lists one record per CDR3 protein. The table records over 700,000 distinct CDR3 sequences, roughly 37% of them present only once. V lost 0 bases and J 14 bases, leaving 14 bases between the germline ends. This CDR3 comprises 12 residues. CDR1 DFQATT and CDR2 SNEGSKA come from the germline V gene (reference sequence). This clonotype appeared many times. The antigen remains unidentified. General observations from the study: Stable hyperthyroidism and ophthalmopathy were separated using 13 V-J signatures.

The sequencing sample was made of blood. The chain combines TRBV20-1 with TRBJ1-5; unclear D gene. This clonotype originated in a man between 18 and 35 years old with Graves' hyperthyroidism. Here the CDR3 DNA reads TGCAGTGCTAGAGATGGCGCTCTCATTAAGCATTTT. Translating it yields CSARDGALIKHF.